This entry describes one TCR beta chain. Its specific antigen is unknown. No qualities accompany the bases; no much larger clone lies one base away. CDR1 and CDR2, looked up from the germline V gene, are SGHTA and FQGNSA. The CDR3, cysteine through phenylalanine, is 14 amino acids long. The read is trimmed to its CDR3 DNA, 42 bases read in frame from base 1. V is cut by 5 bases and J by 5 bases, and the space between the germline ends is 13 bases. This sample stems from a study of identifying expanded T cells in peripheral blood (dated by TCRdb to between 2018 and 2021). Looking at the study overall: Technical replicates were generated by sequencing separate aliquots of the same genomic DNA pool, and four replicates were compared pairwise. Study-level results and caveats: The binomial model flagged around 1.2 differentially abundant clones between technical replicates, compared with 15 to 17 over about 2 weeks and approximately 19 over about four weeks. Variance in clone template counts between approximately 2-week samples significantly increased with total template count across all healthy donors. It was expected by the authors that biological variance in healthy repertoires might increase further over much longer intervals, such as months to years. The beta-binomial model significantly reduced the number of clones called differentially abundant and the false-positive rate across all healthy-donor time intervals.

No immune events, such as infections, were documented for the healthy donors during the collection period. To calibrate time-dependent variance in a beta-binomial model of T-cell clone differential abundance, blood repertoires from healthy donors were used as a training cohort. The training cohort comprised roughly 10 healthy donors, 3 female and 7 male. On average the donors were about 40 years old, and their ages spanned roughly 29 to 64 years. Whole blood from each healthy donor was obtained from a commercial supplier and was collected at three time points about two weeks apart. Genomic DNA was extracted from unsorted whole blood for immunosequencing. TCRbeta CDR3 regions were profiled by bias-controlled multiplex PCR amplification of genomic DNA with the immunoSEQ Assay. In the original analysis: The absolute abundance of each unique TCRbeta CDR3 region was quantified after sequences were collapsed and filtered. Differential abundance was tested with a binomial (Fisher-equivalent) model and with a beta-binomial model adding time-dependent variance fitted from healthy donors. Clones with fewer than 5 combined templates were removed, and differential abundance was called for clones with a Benjamini-Hochberg FDR below 0.01. The form v = (b*log(k)+a)^2 was used to model beta-binomial variance as a function of total template count across the two samples. Drawn from immuneACCESS, this table holds only the in-frame rearrangements with V and J called that TCRdb kept. Clones are partly lost; checked studies trace under half to an unresolved V gene and leave the rest unexplained. V and J calls and clone size follow that table, whereas D and trimming were derived from the DNA. For this sample there are 110,000 or so clones; 88% appear just once. The top ten constitute around 8.2% of the sample.

The source material was blood. The chain joins TRBV7-2 to TRBJ1-5, with the D gene call left open. This clonotype was sampled from a person between 18 and 69 years old in good health. The CDR3 protein: CASSPKRSDQPQHF. The DNA reads as follows: TGTGCCAGCAGCCCAAAGAGGTCAGATCAGCCCCAGCATTTT.